This TCR beta chain was identified in a study of identical twins. Study conclusions and caveats: Excess low generation probability was seen in twin-shared out-of-frame alpha sequences.

This clonotype was seen only a few times. What it binds is not known. Germline V gene sequence: CDR1 LGHDT, CDR2 YNNKEL (reference sequence). The CDR3 is 14 residues long. V was shortened by 4 bases and J by 4 bases, with 14 bases between the two germline ends. TCRdb analysed the 5' RACE reads with MiXCR anew, one entry per CDR3 protein. The table lists around 490,000 distinct CDR3 sequences, 13% to 15% of them singletons. A further study also used this sample, focusing on yellow fever vaccine responses in identical twins.

The sample was CD4+ T cells sorted from blood. The gene calls are TRBV3-1 and TRBJ2-7; maybe TRBD1 (7 bases). This TCR was sampled from a woman in her late teens or twenties in good health. CDR3 amino acids: CASSLQGGLYEQYF. CDR3 DNA: TGTGCCAGCAGCCTCCAGGGGGGTTTGTACGAGCAGTACTTC.